The source of this T cell receptor (beta chain) is a study of blood T cells in healthy people across ages. This CDR3 spans 15 amino acids. Germline V CDR1 and CDR2: SGHDN, FVKESK. V dropped 0 bases and J dropped 8; count of bases not matched to a gene: 9. The study, taken as a whole, reports: Relative to aged donors, long-lived donors carried more naive CD4+ cells and displayed higher diversity.

With respect to this clonotype: Its antigen remains unknown.

The authors isolated at least 6 million PBMCs per sample. A sample-barcoded 5' primer and a J-beta primer mix were used in a second PCR of roughly 7 to 11 cycles. All cDNA molecules were each tagged by a template-switch adaptor with 12 random nucleotides. TCRdb called the 5' RACE reads again in MiXCR, with one record for every CDR3 protein. Of 1.5 million to 2 million distinct CDR3 sequences in the sample, about 28% are singletons; the top ten hold roughly 8%. The J gene is TRBJ1-2, the V gene TRBV14, with 7 bases identical to TRBD1. Sequencing used blood. This TCR was recovered from a young woman in good health. The CDR3 bases are TGTGCCAGCAGCCAAGATCGCAGGGGGACTGGAGGCTACACCTTC. This translates into CASSQDRRGTGGYTF.